Listed here are 15 T cell receptor beta chains from one sample, sequenced in a study of control samples from healthy donors and cancer patients (dated by TCRdb to the early 2020s). The library was produced with the immunoSEQ multiplex PCR assay. Here the immuneACCESS table is served through TCRdb, limited to in-frame sequences with V and J called. Missing clones are a known gap in these copies; in checked studies unresolved V genes cover under half, and the rest lacks a known reason. Across this sample there are 75,000 to 95,000 clones, with around nine tenths seen only once. The ten largest clones take up under 4% of the sample. The sequencing input was blood. These receptors all stem from a woman between 18 and 29 years old in good health.

The rearrangement joins TRBV14 to TRBJ1-6; TRBD1 aligns across 8 bases. Germline V gene sequence: CDR1 SGHDN, CDR2 FVKESK. V shed 5 bases and J 7 bases; nucleotides not matched to a gene: 4. This CDR3 contains 14 residues. DNA for the CDR3: TGTGCCAGCAGCGAGGGACAGGAAAATTCACCCCTCCACTTT. As protein: CASSEGQENSPLHF.

The chain carries TRBV5-5 and TRBJ1-5, with TRBD1 matching 9 bases. The CDR3 is 17 residues long. V trimming: 3 bases; J trimming: 1 base; junction bases outside the gene matches: 8. Germline CDR1 reads SGHKS; CDR2 reads YYEKEE (reference sequence). The CDR3 DNA is TGTGCCAGCAGCTCAGCCGGGACAGGGATCAGCAATCAGCCCCAGCATTTT. It is translated as CASSSAGTGISNQPQHF. The variable domain in full, completed from reference TRBV5-5 and TRBJ1-5, reads DAGVTQSPTHLIKTRGQQVTLRCSPISGHKSVSWYQQVLGQGPQFIFQYYEKEERGRGNFPDRFSARQFPNYSSELNVNALLLGDSALYLCASSSAGTGISNQPQHFGDGTRLSIL.

The J gene is TRBJ1-1, the V gene TRBV6-1, with D possibly matching TRBD1 (5 bases). Germline V gene data show CDR1 as MNHNS and CDR2 as SASEGT. This CDR3 region has 16 residues. The V gene lost 0 bases and the J gene lost 3 bases, with 14 bases spanning the gap. The CDR3 DNA is TGTGCCAGCAGTGAAGCTTTCGCAGGGTGGGACACTGAAGCTTTCTTT. Translating gives CASSEAFAGWDTEAFF.

The CDR3 protein is CASSLTAYGYTF. The CDR3 DNA is TGTGCCAGCAGTTTGACCGCCTATGGCTACACCTTC. The chain recombines TRBV2 with TRBJ1-2; D remains unclear. Germline V gene sequence: CDR1 SNHLY, CDR2 FYNNEI. Deletions cut 5 bases from V and 4 bases from J, with 8 bases between. The CDR3 covers 12 residues. Based on the CDR3 plus reference TRBV2 and TRBJ1-2, the full variable domain is EPEVTQTPSHQVTQMGQEVILRCVPISNHLYFYWYRQILGQKVEFLVSFYNNEISEKSEIFDDQFSVERPDGSNFTLKIRSTKLEDSAMYFCASSLTAYGYTFGSGTRLTVV.

As DNA, the CDR3 is TGCGCCAGCAGCCAAGCAAGTGGGGGGGGGCGCGGGAGGGATTCACCCCTCCACTTT. Amino acid sequence: CASSQASGGGRGRDSPLHF. V usage is TRBV4-1 and J usage is TRBJ1-6; a possible D gene is TRBD1 (6 bases). Germline CDR1 is MGHRA and CDR2 is YSYEKL. The CDR3 sequence is 19 residues long. The germline V and J ends were trimmed by 1 base and 8 bases, with 24 bases remaining between them.

The chain has TRBV18 and TRBJ2-1, with D possibly matching TRBD2 (5 bases). Looked up from germline, CDR1 is KGHSH and CDR2 is LQKENI. With 3 bases removed from V and 0 bases from J, the gap between germline ends came to 12 bases. The CDR3 runs 16 residues. The CDR3 is CASSPTTESSYNEQFF. The CDR3 DNA sequence: TGTGCCAGCTCACCGACTACCGAGAGCTCCTACAATGAGCAGTTCTTC.

V gene TRBV5-1 combines with J gene TRBJ1-3, with unresolved D. Deletions cut 1 base from V and 4 bases from J, with 9 bases between. Germline V gene data show CDR1 as SGHRS and CDR2 as YFSETQ. This CDR3 has 14 residues. CDR3 bases: TGCGCCAGCAGCTTGCAGGATACCGGAAACACCATATATTTT. This translates into CASSLQDTGNTIYF.

The V call is TRBV5-1, the J call TRBJ1-3, with D possibly matching TRBD1 (6 bases). There are 17 residues in the CDR3. Germline assignment: CDR1 SGHRS and CDR2 YFSETQ. V was cut by 1 base and J by 0 bases, with 14 bases left in between. The CDR3 is CASSLLAGESSGNTIYF. In nucleotides, the CDR3 is TGCGCCAGCAGCTTGCTCGCAGGGGAAAGCTCTGGAAACACCATATATTTT.

The V and J genes are TRBV5-6 and TRBJ2-7; D is possibly TRBD2 (6 bases). V lost 2 bases and J lost 5, with 14 bases in between. Germline V gene sequence: CDR1 SGHDT, CDR2 YYEEEE. The CDR3 is 14 amino acids. CDR3 amino acids: CASSFRAGGDEQYF. DNA of the CDR3: TGTGCCAGCAGCTTCAGAGCAGGAGGGGACGAGCAGTACTTC.

This chain joins TRBV12-3 or TRBV12-4 and TRBJ1-2, with D hard to call. The CDR3 has 10 amino acids. V was cut by 6 bases and J by 4 bases, with 3 bases left in between. The CDR3 loop reads CASSAYGYTF. The CDR3 DNA is TGTGCCAGCAGCGCCTATGGCTACACCTTC.

The genes are TRBV7-9 and TRBJ1-6, with TRBD1 matching 7 bases. The length of the CDR3 is 12 residues. The V segment lost 2 bases and the J segment 14 bases; nucleotides outside the gene matches: 3. Germline V CDR1 and CDR2: SEHNR, FQNEAQ (reference sequence). The CDR3 region has the DNA TGTGCCAGCAGCTTAACAGGGGAGGCCCTCCACTTT. Protein product: CASSLTGEALHF.

The V call is TRBV18, the J call TRBJ2-5, with D perhaps matching TRBD1 or TRBD2 (5 bases each). V lost 2 bases to trimming and J lost 4 bases, with 14 bases between them. The CDR3 extends over 15 amino acids. CDR1 is KGHSH and CDR2 is LQKENI in the germline V gene. This chain's CDR3 is CASSPTVSGRETQYF. The CDR3 region has the DNA TGTGCCAGCTCACCAACGGTCTCAGGGAGAGAGACCCAGTACTTC.

The chain is built from TRBV7-2 and TRBJ1-3; a weak D match, TRBD1 (6 bases). Germline CDR1 SGHTA, CDR2 FQGNSA. V was trimmed by 6 bases and J by 0 bases, leaving 9 bases between them. This CDR3 is 14 amino acids long. The CDR3 loop reads CASRRQVSGNTIYF. The CDR3 DNA reads as TGTGCCAGCAGGCGACAGGTCTCTGGAAACACCATATATTTT. The full variable domain, in which reference TRBV7-2 and TRBJ1-3 provide the parts outside the CDR3, is GAGVSQSPSNKVTEKGKDVELRCDPISGHTALYWYRQSLGQGLEFLIYFQGNSAPDKSGLPSDRFSAERTGGSVSTLTIQRTQQEDSAVYLCASRRQVSGNTIYFGEGSWLTVV.

This chain links TRBV21-1 with TRBJ2-3; the DNA was not used to check the table's D call, TRBD1. TRBV21-1 is described as a pseudogene. This CDR3 has 15 amino acids. The CDR3: CASSKGAPGTDTQYF. CDR3 in DNA: TGTGCCAGCAGTAAGGGGGCCCCGGGCACAGATACGCAGTATTTT.

The chain has TRBV18 and TRBJ1-3, with D perhaps TRBD1 (5 bases). V was clipped by 2 bases and J by 7 bases, with 12 bases between them. Germline lookup yields CDR1 KGHSH and CDR2 LQKENI. This CDR3 is 14 amino acids long. The chain's CDR3 is CASSPGQGFNTIYF. CDR3 DNA: TGTGCCAGCTCACCAGGGCAGGGATTCAACACCATATATTTT.